What follows are 32 T cell receptor beta chains derived from one specimen sequenced in a study of T-cell reconstitution after alpha-beta-depleted transplantation in children (dated by TCRdb to about 2016). The intended sense of this specimen's treatment or condition label: allogeneic hematopoietic cell transplantation with graft depleted of TCRalphabeta T cells and CD19 B cells. The method was PCR. The sequencing machine was an Illumina HiSeq 2500. TCR library preparation used molecular barcoding, with unique molecular identifiers applied to normalize quantification of the TCRbeta repertoire. The public sequencing data were trimmed at Q25 with fastp and processed into clonotypes with MiXCR by TCRdb, which kept only in-frame beta chains. Each entry is one CDR3 protein sequence, shown with its most common DNA and genes. Within this sample are 250,000 or so distinct CDR3 sequences, with 6.5% to 9% of them counted one time only. Less than 8% of the sample is held by the ten biggest clonotypes.

The sequences come from PBMCs, mostly from graft donor cells, collected 180 days after TCRalphabeta/CD19-depleted stem cell transplant. The receptors here all came from a male patient under 18 who had a stem cell transplant for acute lymphoblastic leukemia, so the T cells may come from the graft donor.

This clonotype was picked up many times. The chain employs TRBV10-3 and TRBJ1-2; TRBD1 matches at 12 bases. In germline, CDR1 is ENHRY, CDR2 SYGVKD. The CDR3 length is 13 residues. The V gene end was trimmed by 8 bases and the J gene end by 4 bases; junction bases not matched to a gene: 2. DNA for the CDR3: TGTGCCATCGGGACAGGGGGCTCCTATGGCTACACCTTC. It specifies CAIGTGGSYGYTF.

This clonotype was seen many times. V usage is TRBV4-3 and J usage is TRBJ1-1, with TRBD1 as a possible D gene (5 bases). The CDR3 covers 14 residues. Trimming took 4 bases from V and 5 from J, leaving 14 bases between them. CDR1 LGHNA and CDR2 YSLEER come from the germline V gene. The CDR3 region has the DNA TGCGCCAGCAGCCCCGGCGGGGGGGTGACTGAAGCTTTCTTT. Translating it yields CASSPGGGVTEAFF.

This clonotype was counted many times. This chain connects TRBV27 to TRBJ2-3, with 7 bases matching TRBD2. The CDR3 covers 16 residues. V lost 0 bases and J lost 6; bases outside the gene matches: 9. Germline assignment: CDR1 MNHEY and CDR2 SMNVEV (reference sequence). DNA of the CDR3: TGTGCCAGCAGTTTATCGGGACGGGAGGAGGGGGATACGCAGTATTTT. It translates to CASSLSGREEGDTQYF.

The table lists this clonotype with many counts. V gene TRBV12-3 or TRBV12-4 combines with J gene TRBJ1-1; D is uncertain. The CDR3 is made up of 13 amino acids. V lost 2 bases and J lost 1, with 5 bases in between. The CDR3 DNA is TGTGCCAGCAGTTTACATGAGAACACTGAAGCTTTCTTT. Protein sequence: CASSLHENTEAFF.

This clonotype occurred many times. This sequence joins TRBV5-1 and TRBJ2-7; maybe TRBD2 (5 bases). The germline V gene encodes CDR1 SGHRS and CDR2 YFSETQ. Trimming shortened V by 7 bases and J by 2 bases, and 13 bases separated the two germline ends. CDR3 length: 13 amino acids. The CDR3 region has the DNA TGCGCCAGCGCTGGAGGACCCCCCTACGAGCAGTACTTC. It specifies CASAGGPPYEQYF. Complete variable domain (other parts from reference TRBV5-1 and TRBJ2-7): KAGVTQTPRYLIKTRGQQVTLSCSPISGHRSVSWYQQTPGQGLQFLFEYFSETQRNKGNFPGRFSGRQFSNSRSEMNVSTLELGDSALYLCASAGGPPYEQYFGPGTRLTVT.

The sample holds many counts of this clonotype. The V and J genes are TRBV7-2 and TRBJ2-1; 9 bases line up with TRBD1. The CDR3 totals 14 residues. Losses at the gene ends were 5 bases for V and 6 bases for J; bases not matched to a gene: 5. In germline, CDR1 is SGHTA, CDR2 FQGNSA. The CDR3 region has the DNA TGTGCCAGCAGCCGCAGGGACAGGGCCAATGAGCAGTTCTTC. This sequence encodes CASSRRDRANEQFF.

For this clonotype: A much more abundant neighbour one base away suggests this may be a read error. The CDR3 bases are TGTGCCAGCAGCCTTAGGTGGGTTAATTCACCCCTCCACTTT. Translation: CASSLRWVNSPLHF. The chain combines TRBV11-2 with TRBJ1-6; no definite D call. The CDR3 runs 14 residues. The V gene's germline CDR1 is SGHAT and CDR2 FQNNGV. V lost 5 bases and J lost 6, with 11 bases in between.

This clonotype was seen a few times. The rearrangement joins TRBV29-1 to TRBJ2-7; TRBD1 agrees at 9 bases. CDR3 size: 14 residues. CDR1 is SQVTM and CDR2 is ANQGSEA in the germline V gene. The trim removed 5 bases at V and 4 bases at J, leaving 9 bases unmatched. The CDR3 spells CSVISGTGNYEQYF. The CDR3 nucleotides read TGCAGCGTTATATCCGGGACAGGGAATTACGAGCAGTACTTC.

This clonotype was recorded at least ten times. V gene TRBV6-1 combines with J gene TRBJ2-2; no firm D call. The ends were cut back, 5 bases at V and 8 bases at J, with 12 bases in the middle. CDR1 is MNHNS and CDR2 is SASEGT in the germline V gene. The CDR3 loop spans 13 amino acids. CDR3 region: CASSPGSPGELFF. The CDR3 nucleotides read TGTGCCAGCAGTCCTGGTAGTCCAGGGGAGCTGTTTTTT.

Worth noting for this clonotype: A much larger clone differs from this one at a single base, so this may be a read error. The final CDR3 position lacks the conserved phenylalanine or tryptophan, pointing to a likely read error. The chain couples TRBV11-1 to TRBJ2-1; D may be TRBD2 (6 bases). Germline V gene sequence: CDR1 SGHAT, CDR2 FQDESV (reference sequence). Trimming removed 4 bases at V and 2 bases at J, with 9 bases between. The CDR3 totals 14 residues. The CDR3 sequence is CASSSRLAYNEQFL. CDR3 nucleotide sequence: TGTGCCAGCAGCTCTAGACTAGCCTACAATGAGCAGTTCCTC.

This clonotype appeared many times. J is TRBJ2-2 and V is TRBV12-5, with TRBD2 matching 8 bases. Germline-derived CDR1 and CDR2 are LGHNT and FRNRAP. The CDR3 covers 16 residues. Trimming removed 3 bases from V and 5 bases from J; junction bases left unmatched: 8. The CDR3 nucleotides are TGTGCTAGTGGTTTCCTTACTAGCGGCCCTACCGGGGAGCTGTTTTTT. This gives the protein CASGFLTSGPTGELFF.

This clonotype was recorded many times. This CDR3 is CASSQGTASGRSETQYF. DNA for the CDR3: TGTGCCAGCAGCCAAGGCACGGCTAGCGGGAGGTCGGAGACCCAGTACTTC. The genes are TRBV4-2 and TRBJ2-5; 11 bases are a match to TRBD2. Germline CDR1 and CDR2: LGHNA and YNFKEQ. The CDR3 is 17 amino acids. V lost 1 base, J lost 5 bases, and 9 bases stayed unmatched.

This clonotype was counted many times. This chain uses TRBV7-8 with TRBJ2-3; 7 bases fit TRBD1. This CDR3 spans 16 amino acids. Germline CDR1 reads SGHVS; CDR2 reads FQNEAQ. After removal of 7 bases from V and 5 bases from J, the junction contained 15 bases not matched to a gene. DNA for the CDR3: TGTGCCAGCAACCAAGGGGGCCAGAAAATGAGAGATACGCAGTATTTT. Translating it yields CASNQGGQKMRDTQYF.

This clonotype was recorded many times. The rearrangement links TRBV7-2 to TRBJ1-6, with D possibly matching TRBD1 (5 bases). V shed 3 bases and J shed 9 bases, with 9 bases lying between them. Germline V gene sequence: CDR1 SGHTA, CDR2 FQGNSA. This CDR3 spans 13 amino acids. For the CDR3, the DNA is TGTGCCAGCAGCTTTGGGGCCGGTTCACCCCTCCACTTT. This gives the protein CASSFGAGSPLHF. Full variable domain (outside the CDR3, taken from reference TRBV7-2 and TRBJ1-6): GAGVSQSPSNKVTEKGKDVELRCDPISGHTALYWYRQSLGQGLEFLIYFQGNSAPDKSGLPSDRFSAERTGGSVSTLTIQRTQQEDSAVYLCASSFGAGSPLHFGNGTRLTVT.

Ten or more counts support this clonotype. V and J are TRBV4-1 and TRBJ2-1; 8 bases are a match to TRBD2. Trimming at V came to 8 bases and at J to 6 bases, leaving 18 bases not matched to a gene. CDR1 is MGHRA and CDR2 is YSYEKL in the germline V gene. The CDR3 loop spans 17 amino acids. The CDR3 here is CASQQTALGLGSNEQFF. CDR3 nucleotide sequence: TGCGCCAGCCAACAAACGGCCTTGGGACTAGGGTCCAATGAGCAGTTCTTC.

This clonotype has at least ten counts. V and J are TRBV6-6 and TRBJ1-2, with D tentatively TRBD1 (6 bases). Germline V gene data show CDR1 as MNHNY and CDR2 as SVGAGI (reference sequence). The CDR3 is made up of 13 amino acids. Trimming left V 0 bases short and J 12 bases short, with 14 bases between. The CDR3: CASSYSSRGSDTF. The CDR3 nucleotides read TGTGCCAGCAGTTACTCGAGCAGGGGCTCAGACACCTTC.

This clonotype has at least ten counts. The chain employs TRBV29-1 and TRBJ2-2, with D perhaps TRBD1 or TRBD2 (6 bases each). V lost 5 bases and J lost 6, with 10 bases in between. Per germline, CDR1 SQVTM and CDR2 ANQGSEA. The CDR3 is 12 residues long. The CDR3, as DNA: TGCAGCGTTTTAGGGGGGTCCGGGGAGCTGTTTTTT. Its protein product is CSVLGGSGELFF.

This clonotype was counted at least ten times. The chain couples TRBV10-3 to TRBJ2-7; perhaps TRBD1 as D (5 bases). The V end lost 4 bases, the J end lost 1 base, and 14 bases lay between the germline ends. The CDR3 contains 15 residues. CDR1 ENHRY and CDR2 SYGVKD come from the germline V gene. The CDR3 protein is CAISGVRQGSYEQYF. Here the CDR3 DNA reads TGTGCCATCAGTGGGGTTCGGCAGGGATCCTACGAGCAGTACTTC.

This clonotype has ten or more counts. The gene calls are TRBV11-2 and TRBJ2-3; 8 positions match TRBD1. The CDR3 spans 15 residues. Germline CDR1 reads SGHAT; CDR2 reads FQNNGV. After removal of 5 bases from V and 0 bases from J, the junction contained 4 bases not matched to a gene. The CDR3 coding sequence is TGTGCCAGCAGCACCACAGGGGGTAGCACAGATACGCAGTATTTT. Protein sequence: CASSTTGGSTDTQYF.

With regard to this clonotype: Just one base apart from a much larger clone, this may be a read error. The final CDR3 position lacks the conserved phenylalanine or tryptophan, pointing to a likely read error. The CDR3 is CASSFASGGSDTQYL. The CDR3 nucleotides are TGTGCCAGCAGCTTCGCTAGCGGGGGATCAGATACGCAGTATCTT. The chain carries TRBV7-6 and TRBJ2-3; TRBD2 agrees at 10 bases. V lost 3 bases to trimming and J lost 4 bases; unmatched junction nucleotides: 4. The germline V gene encodes CDR1 SGHVS and CDR2 FNYEAQ. The CDR3 loop spans 15 amino acids.

There are a few counts of this clonotype. The junction shows a germline mismatch at one end, possibly a read error. The rearrangement links TRBV5-1 to TRBJ2-1; the D is unclear. This CDR3 comprises 16 residues. Germline CDR1 SGHRS, CDR2 YFSETQ. In nucleotides, the CDR3 is TGCGCCAGCACCTTGGCGACCGTCTCTTTCAGCAATGAGCAGTTCTTC. Protein: CASTLATVSFSNEQFF.

In its sample, this clonotype was seen a few times. The V and J genes are TRBV2 and TRBJ2-1, with D possibly being TRBD2 (6 bases). Between the trimmed V and J ends, which lost 8 bases and 5 bases, there was a span of 22 bases. Germline V gene lookup returns CDR1 SNHLY and CDR2 FYNNEI. CDR3 size: 16 residues. CDR3 protein: CASSPRTGGSHNEQFF. The DNA of the CDR3 is TGTGCCAGCTCTCCTAGGACTGGGGGGTCACACAATGAGCAGTTCTTC.

This clonotype was detected ten times or more. CDR3 sequence (DNA): TGCAGTGCGGTCGGCAGGAATTCCTATAATTCACCCCTCCACTTT. This codes for CSAVGRNSYNSPLHF. The V and J genes are TRBV20-1 and TRBJ1-6; no reliable D call. Trimming pared 6 bases from V and 1 base from J, leaving 13 bases between. The CDR3 totals 15 residues. Germline assignment: CDR1 DFQATT and CDR2 SNEGSKA (reference sequence).

This clonotype was recorded many times. The chain is built from TRBV11-2 and TRBJ2-3; 12 bases line up with TRBD2. After removal of 5 bases from V and 1 base from J, the junction contained 4 bases not matched to a gene. This CDR3 contains 16 residues. CDR1 and CDR2 from the germline V gene are SGHAT and FQNNGV. CDR3 bases: TGTGCCAGCAGCCCCCGGACTAGCGGGGGCACAGATACGCAGTATTTT. Translation gives CASSPRTSGGTDTQYF.

This clonotype was counted at least ten times. This chain connects TRBV20-1 to TRBJ2-2; D possibly uses TRBD1 or TRBD2 (5 bases each). V lost 0 bases and J 8 bases, leaving 16 bases between the germline ends. Germline V gives CDR1 DFQATT, CDR2 SNEGSKA (reference sequence). CDR3 length: 15 residues. CDR3 amino acids: CSARDIEWGPGELFF. In nucleotides, the CDR3 is TGCAGTGCTAGAGATATAGAATGGGGACCGGGGGAGCTGTTTTTT.

This clonotype was recorded many times. The J gene is TRBJ2-1, the V gene TRBV18; D is tentatively TRBD1 or TRBD2 (7 bases each). CDR3 length equals 15 residues. The V end was cut by 5 bases, the J end by 5 bases, with 16 bases between. The germline V gene has CDR1 KGHSH and CDR2 LQKENI. CDR3 nucleotides: TGTGCCAGCTCATCAGGGGGACTAACTAACAATGAGCAGTTCTTC. This codes for CASSSGGLTNNEQFF.

V usage is TRBV5-1 and J usage is TRBJ1-1; tentative D call: TRBD1 (6 bases). Per the germline V gene, CDR1 is SGHRS and CDR2 is YFSETQ. V lost 4 bases and J lost 1, with 11 bases in between. The CDR3 covers 14 residues. CDR3 DNA: TGCGCCAGCAGCGGGGGGGGGGCGAACACTGAAGCTTTCTTT. This encodes CASSGGGANTEAFF.

This clonotype was observed at least ten times. The chain joins TRBV24-1 to TRBJ2-1; 11 bases match TRBD2. CDR1 and CDR2 (germline): KGHDR, SFDVKD. CDR3 length: 18 residues. After removal of 4 bases from V and 4 bases from J, the junction contained 11 bases not matched to a gene. In DNA form, the CDR3 reads TGTGCCACCAGTGAGACTAGCGGGGATCGAACTAGATACAATGAGCAGTTCTTC. Protein: CATSETSGDRTRYNEQFF.

About this clonotype itself: Just one base apart from a much larger clone, this may be a read error. The V call is TRBV27, the J call TRBJ1-5; D is possibly TRBD1 (5 bases). CDR1 and CDR2 (germline): MNHEY, SMNVEV (reference sequence). The germline V and J ends were trimmed by 3 bases and 7 bases, with 10 bases remaining between them. The CDR3 spans 13 residues. The CDR3, as DNA: TGTGCCAGCAGTTTCAGGGCTGAACAGCCCCAGCATTTT. As protein: CASSFRAEQPQHF.

This clonotype was seen repeatedly, ten times or more. Here the CDR3 DNA reads TGTGCCATCAGTGAGGCGGGGGGCGCGGTCACCGGGGAGCTGTTTTTT. Its translation: CAISEAGGAVTGELFF. V usage is TRBV10-3 and J usage is TRBJ2-2; TRBD2 aligns across 8 bases. CDR1 and CDR2 (germline): ENHRY, SYGVKD. Trimming removed 2 bases from V and 4 bases from J; junction bases left unmatched: 6. The CDR3 loop spans 16 amino acids.

The table lists this clonotype with many counts. CDR3 region: CSVHTDSYEQYF. DNA of the CDR3: TGCAGCGTTCACACAGACAGCTACGAGCAGTACTTC. The chain carries TRBV29-1 and TRBJ2-7; a weak D match, TRBD1 (5 bases). Germline-derived CDR1 and CDR2 are SQVTM and ANQGSEA. The ends were cut back, 5 bases at V and 3 bases at J, with 11 bases in the middle. This CDR3 has 12 amino acids.

This clonotype was recorded at least ten times. This chain connects TRBV27 to TRBJ2-5, with D possibly matching TRBD2 (6 bases). The CDR3 has 13 amino acids. Trimming cost V 7 bases and J 0 bases, with 9 bases left between them. Germline V CDR1 and CDR2: MNHEY, SMNVEV (reference sequence). The CDR3 nucleotides read TGTGCCAGCAAGGAGGGGAACCAAGAGACCCAGTACTTC. This codes for CASKEGNQETQYF.